This is a list of T cell receptor beta chains from one sample in a study of T cell changes during pregnancy in multiple sclerosis. The method was immunoSEQ multiplex PCR; TCRdb's version includes in-frame clones alone and lacks a portion of them. Among around 80,000 clones, about 91% were seen once, and the ten largest hold approximately 2.5%. The input for sequencing was peripheral blood, taken before pregnancy. All receptors derive from a female donor with multiple sclerosis, enrolled in a pregnancy study. CDR3s include the opening cysteine and the closing phenylalanine or tryptophan. Fields, in order: CDR3 protein, CDR3 DNA, V gene, D gene, J gene, clone size. A D gene is named only where the DNA matches it firmly. Some rows mark clone size as missing; the rest say once, few, many or name a class of expanded clone.

cdr3_aa: CASSGGGRMDEQFF
cdr3_nt: TGTGCCAGCTCCGGCGGCGGGAGGATGGATGAGCAGTTCTTC
v_call: TRBV27
d_call: TRBD2
j_call: TRBJ2-1
clone_size: .

cdr3_aa: CATASSDEQYF
cdr3_nt: TGTGCCACCGCCTCCAGTGACGAGCAGTACTTC
v_call: TRBV19
d_call: .
j_call: TRBJ2-7
clone_size: .

cdr3_aa: CASSRETSLGNTIYF
cdr3_nt: TGCGCCAGCAGCCGGGAAACAAGCCTCGGAAACACCATATATTTT
v_call: TRBV5-1
d_call: .
j_call: TRBJ1-3
clone_size: .

cdr3_aa: CASSPAGSTNEKLFF
cdr3_nt: TGTGCCAGCAGTCCTGCAGGGTCAACTAATGAAAAACTGTTTTTT
v_call: TRBV28
d_call: .
j_call: TRBJ1-4
clone_size: .

cdr3_aa: CATRETGANLFGYTF
cdr3_nt: TGTGCCACTCGGGAGACAGGGGCGAACCTTTTTGGCTACACCTTC
v_call: TRBV28
d_call: TRBD1
j_call: TRBJ1-2
clone_size: .

cdr3_aa: CASSLLASGPQETQYF
cdr3_nt: TGCGCCAGCAGCTTGTTGGCTAGCGGACCCCAAGAGACCCAGTACTTC
v_call: TRBV5-1
d_call: TRBD2
j_call: TRBJ2-5
clone_size: .

cdr3_aa: CAISDDNEQFF
cdr3_nt: TGTGCCATCAGTGACGACAATGAGCAGTTCTTC
v_call: TRBV10-3
d_call: .
j_call: TRBJ2-1
clone_size: .

cdr3_aa: CASSVVSDGNTIYF
cdr3_nt: TGTGCCAGCAGTGTTGTCAGCGATGGAAACACCATATATTTT
v_call: TRBV9
d_call: .
j_call: TRBJ1-3
clone_size: .

cdr3_aa: CAWTQGRSKNIQYF
cdr3_nt: TGTGCCTGGACACAGGGAAGATCCAAAAACATTCAGTACTTC
v_call: TRBV30
d_call: .
j_call: TRBJ2-4
clone_size: .

cdr3_aa: CASSQASGRALNEQFF
cdr3_nt: TGTGCCAGCAGCCAAGCCAGCGGGAGGGCCTTAAATGAGCAGTTCTTC
v_call: TRBV4-2
d_call: TRBD2
j_call: TRBJ2-1
clone_size: .

cdr3_aa: CASGVASTDTQYF
cdr3_nt: TGTGCCAGCGGCGTAGCTAGCACAGATACGCAGTATTTT
v_call: TRBV28
d_call: .
j_call: TRBJ2-3
clone_size: .

cdr3_aa: CASSLRQGVYNEQFF
cdr3_nt: TGTGCCAGCAGTTTACGACAGGGGGTATACAATGAGCAGTTCTTC
v_call: TRBV27
d_call: TRBD1
j_call: TRBJ2-1
clone_size: .

cdr3_aa: CASSPGTSGTTDTQYF
cdr3_nt: TGTGCCAGCAGCCCCGGGACTAGCGGGACCACAGATACGCAGTATTTT
v_call: TRBV6-4
d_call: TRBD2
j_call: TRBJ2-3
clone_size: .

cdr3_aa: CASSGQGTRETQYF
cdr3_nt: TGTGCCAGTAGTGGACAGGGAACTCGGGAGACCCAGTACTTC
v_call: TRBV19
d_call: TRBD1
j_call: TRBJ2-5
clone_size: .

cdr3_aa: CASKLTGANTGELFF
cdr3_nt: TGTGCCAGCAAACTGACAGGGGCGAACACCGGGGAGCTGTTTTTT
v_call: TRBV6-5
d_call: TRBD1
j_call: TRBJ2-2
clone_size: once

cdr3_aa: CASSPDSNNEQFF
cdr3_nt: TGTGCCAGCAGCCCGGACTCCAACAATGAGCAGTTCTTC
v_call: TRBV7-2
d_call: .
j_call: TRBJ2-1
clone_size: .

cdr3_aa: CASSPQATRSGEQYF
cdr3_nt: TGTGCCAGTAGTCCGCAGGCTACGCGCTCCGGCGAGCAGTACTTC
v_call: TRBV19
d_call: .
j_call: TRBJ2-7
clone_size: .

cdr3_aa: CASSAPGHPNTEAFF
cdr3_nt: TGTGCCAGCAGTGCCCCGGGACACCCGAACACTGAAGCTTTCTTT
v_call: TRBV6-1
d_call: .
j_call: TRBJ1-1
clone_size: .

cdr3_aa: CASSSDRFYGYTF
cdr3_nt: TGTGCCAGCAGCAGTGACAGGTTCTATGGCTACACCTTC
v_call: TRBV5-6
d_call: .
j_call: TRBJ1-2
clone_size: .

cdr3_aa: CASSFLDYRAEQYF
cdr3_nt: TGTGCCAGCAGCTTCCTCGACTACAGGGCCGAGCAGTACTTC
v_call: TRBV5-6
d_call: .
j_call: TRBJ2-7
clone_size: .

cdr3_aa: CASTLADSYEQYF
cdr3_nt: TGTGCCAGCACCTTAGCGGATTCCTACGAGCAGTACTTC
v_call: TRBV2
d_call: .
j_call: TRBJ2-7
clone_size: .

cdr3_aa: CATQTSGGYEQYF
cdr3_nt: TGTGCTACCCAGACTAGCGGGGGGTACGAGCAGTACTTC
v_call: TRBV2
d_call: TRBD2
j_call: TRBJ2-7
clone_size: once

cdr3_aa: CASISSSHLAESTDTQYF
cdr3_nt: TGTGCCAGTATCTCATCGTCCCACCTAGCGGAGAGCACAGATACGCAGTATTTT
v_call: TRBV6-4
d_call: TRBD2
j_call: TRBJ2-3
clone_size: .

cdr3_aa: CASSLQGPYGYTF
cdr3_nt: TGTGCCAGCAGTCTCCAGGGCCCCTATGGCTACACCTTC
v_call: TRBV28
d_call: .
j_call: TRBJ1-2
clone_size: few

cdr3_aa: CASSQGGGLRETQYF
cdr3_nt: TGCGCCAGCAGCCAAGGCGGGGGCCTTCGAGAGACCCAGTACTTC
v_call: TRBV4-3
d_call: .
j_call: TRBJ2-5
clone_size: .

cdr3_aa: CASSFGAPTRSSYNEQFF
cdr3_nt: TGTGCCAGCAGTTTCGGCGCTCCGACCCGGAGCTCCTACAATGAGCAGTTCTTC
v_call: TRBV27
d_call: .
j_call: TRBJ2-1
clone_size: .

cdr3_aa: CASSQVAGATNEKLFF
cdr3_nt: TGTGCCAGCAGCCAAGTGGCAGGTGCAACTAATGAAAAACTGTTTTTT
v_call: TRBV4-2
d_call: .
j_call: TRBJ1-4
clone_size: .

cdr3_aa: CASSGGAGTGELFF
cdr3_nt: TGCGCCAGTTCAGGGGGCGCGGGCACCGGGGAGCTGTTTTTT
v_call: TRBV5-1
d_call: TRBD1
j_call: TRBJ2-2
clone_size: .

cdr3_aa: CASSKTDRDEETQYF
cdr3_nt: TGTGCCAGCAGTAAAACGGACAGGGATGAAGAGACCCAGTACTTC
v_call: TRBV5-6
d_call: TRBD1
j_call: TRBJ2-5
clone_size: .

cdr3_aa: CASSLISGASSYNSPLHF
cdr3_nt: TGTGCCAGCAGCCTCATCTCAGGGGCCAGCTCCTATAATTCACCCCTCCACTTT
v_call: TRBV27
d_call: .
j_call: TRBJ1-6
clone_size: .

cdr3_aa: CASSLSAGGWDTQYF
cdr3_nt: TGTGCCAGCAGCTTAAGTGCGGGAGGGTGGGATACGCAGTATTTT
v_call: TRBV4-2
d_call: TRBD2
j_call: TRBJ2-3
clone_size: .

cdr3_aa: CASSPGTGWTDTQYF
cdr3_nt: TGTGCCAGCTCCCCCGGGACAGGGTGGACAGATACGCAGTATTTT
v_call: TRBV18
d_call: TRBD1
j_call: TRBJ2-3
clone_size: .

cdr3_aa: CASSTFSGQGYEQYF
cdr3_nt: TGTGCCAGTAGTACGTTTTCCGGACAGGGTTACGAGCAGTACTTC
v_call: TRBV19
d_call: TRBD1
j_call: TRBJ2-7
clone_size: .

cdr3_aa: CASRPGTGQPQHF
cdr3_nt: TGTGCCAGCAGACCGGGGACAGGGCAGCCCCAGCATTTT
v_call: TRBV2
d_call: TRBD1
j_call: TRBJ1-5
clone_size: .

cdr3_aa: CSVGDRANTGELFF
cdr3_nt: TGCAGCGTGGGGGACAGGGCGAACACCGGGGAGCTGTTTTTT
v_call: TRBV29-1
d_call: TRBD1
j_call: TRBJ2-2
clone_size: .

cdr3_aa: CASSLDRDTYEQYF
cdr3_nt: TGTGCCAGCAGCTTAGACCGGGACACCTACGAGCAGTACTTC
v_call: TRBV7-2
d_call: .
j_call: TRBJ2-7
clone_size: few

cdr3_aa: CATSRDSLGLGDEQYF
cdr3_nt: TGTGCCACCAGCAGAGACTCTCTAGGGTTGGGAGACGAGCAGTACTTC
v_call: TRBV15
d_call: .
j_call: TRBJ2-7
clone_size: .

cdr3_aa: CASKTVSRSNQPQHF
cdr3_nt: TGTGCCAGTAAGACAGTCAGTAGGAGCAATCAGCCCCAGCATTTT
v_call: TRBV19
d_call: .
j_call: TRBJ1-5
clone_size: .

cdr3_aa: CASSPVYGNTIYF
cdr3_nt: TGTGCCAGTAGTCCTGTCTACGGAAACACCATATATTTT
v_call: TRBV19
d_call: .
j_call: TRBJ1-3
clone_size: once

cdr3_aa: CATSRELLGLGASNYGYTF
cdr3_nt: TGTGCCACCAGCAGAGAGCTCCTCGGGTTAGGGGCTTCGAACTATGGCTACACCTTC
v_call: TRBV15
d_call: .
j_call: TRBJ1-2
clone_size: .

cdr3_aa: CASSLGVAGVADTQYF
cdr3_nt: TGTGCCAGCAGTTTAGGGGTAGCGGGAGTGGCAGATACGCAGTATTTT
v_call: TRBV28
d_call: TRBD2
j_call: TRBJ2-3
clone_size: .

cdr3_aa: CASSLDGLNTGELFF
cdr3_nt: TGCGCCAGCAGCTTGGACGGACTGAACACCGGGGAGCTGTTTTTT
v_call: TRBV5-1
d_call: .
j_call: TRBJ2-2
clone_size: .

cdr3_aa: CASNRGQLDNEKLFF
cdr3_nt: TGTGCCAGCAATAGAGGGCAGCTAGATAATGAAAAACTGTTTTTT
v_call: TRBV2
d_call: .
j_call: TRBJ1-4
clone_size: .

cdr3_aa: CATSRVGATYEQYF
cdr3_nt: TGTGCCACCAGCAGAGTGGGCGCAACCTACGAGCAGTACTTC
v_call: TRBV15
d_call: .
j_call: TRBJ2-7
clone_size: .

cdr3_aa: CASSLEGTRHLYEQYF
cdr3_nt: TGTGCCAGCAGCTTGGAAGGGACACGGCATCTCTACGAGCAGTACTTC
v_call: TRBV5-5
d_call: .
j_call: TRBJ2-7
clone_size: .

cdr3_aa: CASRETPPLYEQYF
cdr3_nt: TGTGCCAGCAGGGAGACTCCTCCTCTGTACGAGCAGTACTTC
v_call: TRBV28
d_call: .
j_call: TRBJ2-7
clone_size: .

cdr3_aa: CASRPDYPGANVLTF
cdr3_nt: TGTGCCAGCAGGCCCGACTACCCTGGGGCCAACGTCCTGACTTTC
v_call: TRBV27
d_call: .
j_call: TRBJ2-6
clone_size: .

cdr3_aa: CASSFIGGDRGFEKLFF
cdr3_nt: TGCGCCAGCAGTTTTATTGGCGGGGACAGGGGTTTTGAAAAACTGTTTTTT
v_call: TRBV5-1
d_call: TRBD1
j_call: TRBJ1-4
clone_size: once

cdr3_aa: CASSVGPGGETQYF
cdr3_nt: TGTGCCAGCAGCGTAGGTCCGGGGGGAGAGACCCAGTACTTC
v_call: TRBV9
d_call: TRBD2
j_call: TRBJ2-5
clone_size: .

cdr3_aa: CASGTSGSLDEQFF
cdr3_nt: TGCGCCAGCGGAACTAGCGGGAGTCTGGATGAGCAGTTCTTC
v_call: TRBV5-1
d_call: TRBD2
j_call: TRBJ2-1
clone_size: .

cdr3_aa: CASSPIPGQGPYGYTF
cdr3_nt: TGTGCCAGCAGCCCAATTCCGGGACAGGGGCCCTATGGCTACACCTTC
v_call: TRBV9
d_call: TRBD1
j_call: TRBJ1-2
clone_size: .

cdr3_aa: CASSDQITDTQYF
cdr3_nt: TGTGCCAGCAGTGACCAAATCACAGATACGCAGTATTTT
v_call: TRBV6-4
d_call: .
j_call: TRBJ2-3
clone_size: .

cdr3_aa: CASSLVWTSYETQYF
cdr3_nt: TGTGCCAGCAGCTTAGTTTGGACTAGCTATGAGACCCAGTACTTC
v_call: TRBV11-2
d_call: TRBD2
j_call: TRBJ2-5
clone_size: .

cdr3_aa: CASSFTGLQGVTEAFF
cdr3_nt: TGTGCCAGCAGTTTTACGGGACTCCAGGGGGTCACTGAAGCTTTCTTT
v_call: TRBV28
d_call: TRBD1
j_call: TRBJ1-1
clone_size: .